Listed below are T cell receptor beta chains from one sample, sequenced in a study of T cell responses to AZD1222 COVID-19 vaccine. Method: immunoSEQ multiplex PCR; TCRdb's copy keeps in-frame clones and lacks some. The table has around 180,000 clones, around 94% seen once; the top ten hold about 9.4%. This material consisted of peripheral blood, taken on day 0 of AZD1222 vaccination. These receptors were taken from an adult in good health. Both conserved end residues are trimmed from each CDR3.

v_call | cdr3_aa
TRBV18 | ATDGTSGSTDTQY
TRBV29-1 | SAVTYRNTIY
TRBV25-1 | ASSEYLSVTETGNTIY
TRBV4-1 | ASSQLSGSRYNEQF
TRBV5-6 | ASSLIRAGNTEAF
TRBV9 | ASSAGVSQY
TRBV4-1 | ASSQTGNQPQH
TRBV6-5 | ASTETVYEQY
TRBV5-1 | ASTNPGHNSPLH
TRBV25-1 | ASSELGSYEQY
TRBV29-1 | SVDLDFEGAEAF
TRBV7-8 | ASSLGGQLNTEAF
TRBV7-2 | ASSWTTNYGYT
TRBV28 | ASSASPIMNTEAF
TRBV18 | ASSPRTSGGKVEQY
TRBV7-7 | ASSPGTSGVNEQF
TRBV10-3 | ATPGEFGYT
TRBV28 | ASSNGGSTQETQY
TRBV14 | ASSPRTIQY
TRBV24-1 | AAGTADTGELF
TRBV9 | ASSAGQGLNTEAF
TRBV11-2 | ASSLETARNTEAF
TRBV2 | ASSDGDSGNTIY
TRBV23-1 | ASSLWREGRNNEQF
TRBV6-2/TRBV6-3 | ASSYLDGQGLYGYT
TRBV3-1/TRBV3-2 | ASSQEGQSGYT
TRBV12-3/TRBV12-4 | ASSGTEYNEQF
TRBV24-1 | ATSDAPGRSPDTQY
TRBV7-2 | ASSSTTGRVSQPQH
TRBV7-2 | ASSLATSSPLH
TRBV18 | ASSSEMNTEAF
TRBV7-6 | ASSLAGSGSIPDEQY
TRBV7-2 | ASSLGGGEKLF
TRBV27 | ASRIRANTEAF
TRBV7-9 | ASTTGMGVSYEQY
TRBV5-6 | ASSLTGSYEQY
TRBV9 | ASSGGDSSNQPQH
TRBV2 | ASSEFGADTNYGYT
TRBV29-1 | SLRGSSYNEQF
TRBV7-9 | ASSRSSRGVDTGELF
TRBV2 | ASSERAPKSSYNSPLH
TRBV6-6 | ASTLAGGTYEQY
TRBV19 | ASSIEGGFEQF
TRBV19 | ASSAPGLRNTEAF
TRBV11-2 | ASSLNGRTTEAF